This T cell receptor (beta chain) was captured in a study of blood T cell repertoires in COVID-19. As for the study in general: Collection of acute and convalescent COVID-19 samples took place in the United States, Italy and Spain. Sample material is recorded as cDNA or gDNA derived from T cells, B-cell-depleted T cells, or PBMCs.

This clone was seen once. Within the sample, other DNA sequences also encode this same CDR3. Using immunoSEQ multiplex PCR, the repertoire was profiled, and TCRdb retains in-frame clones only, with some absent. The repertoire consists of under 300,000 clones, with about 89% occurring once and the leading ten covering under 2.5%. Participants, about 18 to 100 years old, spanned under 25 US areas. Participant-reported clinical history was the basis for cohort assignment. Germline values: CDR1 KGHSH, CDR2 LQKENI. V lost 2 bases to trimming and J lost 4 bases; unmatched junction nucleotides: 0. The CDR3 runs 13 residues.

The sequenced sample consisted of PBMCs or T cells enriched from blood (not recorded which). This clonotype originated in a young woman who had recovered from COVID-19. V gene TRBV18 combines with J gene TRBJ1-2; the match to TRBD1 covers 8 bases. CDR3 sequence: CASSPDRGYGYTF. The CDR3 nucleotides are TGTGCCAGCTCACCAGACAGGGGCTATGGCTACACCTTC.